This entry features one T cell receptor beta chain sequence. For sequencing, patients were chosen who had shown expansion of CD8+CD57+ cells by flow cytometry. At the time of blood sampling, patients had not yet received any therapy. The data originate from a study of CD8+CD57+ T cells in acquired aplastic anemia. The template used for profiling TCR beta VDJ and CDR3 was genomic DNA. One entry per CDR3 protein, called by TCRdb with MiXCR from the reads. Among some 170,000 distinct CDR3 sequences, 63% were seen once, and the ten largest hold more than 40%. The V gene's germline CDR1 is MNHNS and CDR2 SASEGT. Trimming at V came to 6 bases and at J to 3 bases, leaving 6 bases not matched to a gene. The CDR3 is 14 residues long.

The chain is built from TRBV6-1 and TRBJ2-7; 9 bases are shared with TRBD2. This receptor was identified in a human donor with aplastic anemia. What was sequenced was sorted CD4+, CD8+, or CD8+CD57+ T cells (not recorded which) from PBMCs. For the CDR3, the DNA is TGTGCCAGCAGCCCTTCGACTAGCGGCTACGAGCAGTACTTC. Protein: CASSPSTSGYEQYF.